Listed here are 12 T cell receptor beta chains from one sample, sequenced in a study of T cell responses to AZD1222 COVID-19 vaccine. The assay was immunoSEQ multiplex PCR, and TCRdb's table has in-frame clones only and misses some. Of around 150,000 clones in the sample, 85% to 95% were seen once. Material: peripheral blood, obtained on day 0 of AZD1222 vaccination. Source of these receptors: an adult in good health.

CDR3 sequence reads: CASSRGGNYGYTF. Written as DNA, the CDR3 is TGTGCCAGCAGCCGAGGGGGTAACTATGGCTACACCTTC. V and J are TRBV7-9 and TRBJ1-2, with TRBD1 as a possible D gene (6 bases). The CDR3 is 13 residues long. Looked up from germline, CDR1 is SEHNR and CDR2 is FQNEAQ (reference sequence). Trimming stripped 5 bases from V and 1 base from J, with 8 bases between.

This sequence joins TRBV5-1 and TRBJ2-3; D gene unclear. Germline V gene lookup returns CDR1 SGHRS and CDR2 YFSETQ. This CDR3 spans 14 amino acids. The V and J ends lost 6 bases and 0 bases respectively, with 11 bases between them. The CDR3 DNA follows: TGCGCCAGCACCACCCAGCCTAGCACAGATACGCAGTATTTT. This gives the protein CASTTQPSTDTQYF.

The rearrangement uses TRBV19 and TRBJ2-3; TRBD2 is a possible D gene (7 bases). The CDR3 contains 18 residues. The germline V gene encodes CDR1 LNHDA and CDR2 SQIVND (reference sequence). Trimming left V 2 bases short and J 5 bases short, with 23 bases between. DNA of the CDR3: TGTGCCAGTAGTATAAATAGGGGAGGGACACGCGTGGGAGATACGCAGTATTTT. Translation: CASSINRGGTRVGDTQYF.

This chain's CDR3 is CASTKGAGGPVNEQFF. The CDR3 bases are TGTGCCAGCACCAAGGGAGCGGGAGGGCCGGTAAATGAGCAGTTCTTC. V usage is TRBV3-1 (or the pseudogene TRBV3-2) and J usage is TRBJ2-1, with 10 bases fitting TRBD2. CDR1 and CDR2 from the germline V gene are LGHDT and YNNKEL (reference sequence). The CDR3 totals 16 residues. With V trimmed by 7 bases and J by 7 bases, 13 bases remained unmatched.

This chain connects TRBV19 to TRBJ2-2; the match to TRBD1 covers 7 bases. CDR3 size: 18 residues. V trimming: 4 bases; J trimming: 1 base; junction bases outside the gene matches: 12. Germline CDR1 is LNHDA and CDR2 is SQIVND (reference sequence). The CDR3 spells CASSRQGRGFKNTGELFF. The CDR3 nucleotides read TGTGCCAGTAGTAGACAGGGCCGGGGATTTAAGAACACCGGGGAGCTGTTTTTT. Combining the CDR3 with reference TRBV19 and TRBJ2-2 gives the whole variable domain DGGITQSPKYLFRKEGQNVTLSCEQNLNHDAMYWYRQDPGQGLRLIYYSQIVNDFQKGDIAEGYSVSREKKESFPLTVTSAQKNPTAFYLCASSRQGRGFKNTGELFFGEGSRLTVL.

V and J are TRBV2 and TRBJ2-7; the D call may be TRBD1 or TRBD2 (6 bases each). Germline lookup yields CDR1 SNHLY and CDR2 FYNNEI. The CDR3 has 13 residues. CDR3 sequence (DNA): TGTGCCAGCAGTGAAGGCCCGGGGGCGGAGGGAAGGGTC. This encodes CASSEGPGAEGRV.

This sequence joins TRBV2 and TRBJ1-4; TRBD1 matches at 9 bases. There are 13 residues in the CDR3. Losses at the gene ends were 6 bases for V and 8 bases for J; bases not matched to a gene: 4. From germline, CDR1 is SNHLY and CDR2 FYNNEI. Here the CDR3 reads CASRDRGVEKLFF. DNA of the CDR3: TGTGCCAGCAGAGACAGGGGGGTAGAAAAACTGTTTTTT.

The chain links TRBV28 to TRBJ1-5; D unclear. CDR1 is MDHEN, CDR2 SYDVKM, per germline. The germline V and J ends were trimmed by 9 bases and 7 bases, with 13 bases remaining between them. The CDR3 covers 12 residues. Here the CDR3 reads CASSEGGQPQHF. The CDR3 DNA sequence: TGTGCCAGTAGCGAGGGTGGGCAGCCCCAGCATTTT.

The genes are TRBV9 and TRBJ1-6; tentative D call: TRBD1 (5 bases). This CDR3 has 14 amino acids. Deletions cut 1 base from V and 8 bases from J, with 10 bases between. The germline V gene encodes CDR1 SGDLS and CDR2 YYNGEE. This CDR3 reads CASSVSGFDSPLHF. CDR3 bases: TGTGCCAGCAGCGTATCAGGGTTTGATTCACCCCTCCACTTT.

This chain joins TRBV2 and TRBJ1-2; a weak D match, TRBD1 (6 bases). V lost 7 bases to trimming and J lost 4 bases, with 13 bases between them. This CDR3 comprises 13 residues. CDR1 is SNHLY and CDR2 is FYNNEI in the germline V gene. CDR3 loop: CASNQQGSYGYTF. CDR3 DNA sequence: TGTGCCAGCAATCAACAGGGATCCTATGGCTACACCTTC.

The chain uses TRBV2 and TRBJ2-7; a possible D gene is TRBD2 (5 bases). The CDR3 extends over 13 amino acids. V was cut by 7 bases and J by 0 bases, with 10 bases left in between. Germline-derived CDR1 and CDR2 are SNHLY and FYNNEI. CDR3 sequence: CASTLGGSYEQYV. CDR3 DNA: TGTGCCAGCACCTTAGGAGGCTCCTACGAGCAGTACGTC.

The chain is built from TRBV11-2 and TRBJ2-3; the D gene is possibly TRBD2 (6 bases). The CDR3 spans 15 residues. The ends were cut back, 8 bases at V and 0 bases at J, with 15 bases in the middle. Germline CDR1 and CDR2: SGHAT and FQNNGV. Here the CDR3 DNA reads TGTGCCAGCCGAGAAGGCGGGGCTAGCACAGATACGCAGTATTTT. Translation gives CASREGGASTDTQYF.